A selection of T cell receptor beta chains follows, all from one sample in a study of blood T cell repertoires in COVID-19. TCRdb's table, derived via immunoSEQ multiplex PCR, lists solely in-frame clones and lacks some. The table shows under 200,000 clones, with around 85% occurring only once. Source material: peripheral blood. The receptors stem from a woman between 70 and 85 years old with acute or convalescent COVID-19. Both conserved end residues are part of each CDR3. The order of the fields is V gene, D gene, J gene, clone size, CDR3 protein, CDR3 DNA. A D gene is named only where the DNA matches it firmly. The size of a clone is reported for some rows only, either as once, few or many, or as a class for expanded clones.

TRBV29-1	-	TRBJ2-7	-	CSVGGGGWYEQYF	TGCAGCGTCGGGGGAGGAGGATGGTACGAGCAGTACTTC
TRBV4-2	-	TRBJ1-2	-	CASSQVTPNYGYTF	TGTGCCAGCAGCCAAGTGACACCTAACTATGGCTACACCTTC
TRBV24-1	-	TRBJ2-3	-	CATSDWQVGTDTQYF	TGTGCCACCAGTGATTGGCAGGTCGGCACAGATACGCAGTATTTT
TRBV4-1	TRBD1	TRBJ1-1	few	CASSQEETGILGAFF	TGCGCCAGCAGCCAAGAAGAGACAGGGATTTTGGGTGCTTTCTTT
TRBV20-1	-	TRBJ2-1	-	CSASISAPNNEQFF	TGCAGTGCTAGTATAAGCGCCCCCAACAATGAGCAGTTCTTC
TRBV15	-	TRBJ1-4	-	CATSRDRPKTNEKLFF	TGTGCCACCAGCAGGGACAGACCAAAAACTAATGAAAAACTGTTTTTT
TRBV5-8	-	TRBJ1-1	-	CASSGMDWNTEAFF	TGTGCCAGCAGCGGGATGGACTGGAACACTGAAGCTTTCTTT
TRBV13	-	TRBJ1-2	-	CASSALRRGDGYTF	TGTGCCAGCAGCGCCCTCCGAAGGGGTGATGGCTACACCTTC
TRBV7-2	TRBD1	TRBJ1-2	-	CASSFGTGGAARYGYTF	TGTGCCAGCAGCTTCGGGACAGGGGGCGCAGCGAGATATGGCTACACCTTC
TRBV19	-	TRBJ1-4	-	CASSTGIREKLFF	TGTGCCAGCTCAACAGGAATCCGTGAAAAACTGTTTTTT
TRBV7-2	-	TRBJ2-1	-	CASSLISNEQFF	TGTGCCAGCAGCTTAATTAGCAATGAGCAGTTCTTC
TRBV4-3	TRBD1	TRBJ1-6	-	CASSQDNTGDYSPLHF	TGCGCCAGCAGCCAAGATAATACAGGGGATTATTCACCCCTCCACTTT
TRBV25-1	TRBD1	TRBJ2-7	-	CASSEGTGITYEQYF	TGTGCCAGCAGTGAAGGGACAGGAATTACCTACGAGCAGTACTTC
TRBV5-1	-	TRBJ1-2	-	CASSPTAYGYTF	TGCGCCAGCAGCCCGACAGCCTATGGCTACACCTTC
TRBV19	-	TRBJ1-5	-	CASSIRGSGNQPQHF	TGTGCCAGTAGTATAAGGGGTAGTGGCAATCAGCCCCAGCATTTT
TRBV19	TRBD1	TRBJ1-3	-	CASSGQGTADAGNTIYF	TGTGCCAGTAGCGGACAGGGGACCGCTGATGCTGGAAACACCATATATTTT
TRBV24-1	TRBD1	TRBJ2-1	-	CATIGAGTGSYNEQFF	TGTGCCACCATAGGGGCTGGGACAGGGTCCTACAATGAGCAGTTCTTC
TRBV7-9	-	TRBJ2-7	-	CASSLGDTYEQYF	TGTGCCAGCAGCTTAGGGGACACCTACGAGCAGTACTTC
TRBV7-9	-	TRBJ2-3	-	CASSLDSPSTDTQYF	TGTGCCAGCAGCCTTGACAGTCCTAGCACAGATACGCAGTATTTT
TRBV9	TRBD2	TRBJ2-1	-	CASSFRGAGEQFF	TGTGCCAGCAGTTTCCGAGGAGCGGGAGAGCAGTTCTTC
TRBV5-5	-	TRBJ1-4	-	CASSTLATNEKLFF	TGTGCCAGCTCTACCCTCGCAACTAATGAAAAACTGTTTTTT
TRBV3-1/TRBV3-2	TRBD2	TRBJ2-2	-	CASSHISGGRNTGELFF	TGTGCCAGCAGCCATATTAGCGGGGGGCGGAACACCGGGGAGCTGTTTTTT
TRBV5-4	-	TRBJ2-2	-	CASSLGASRTGELFF	TGTGCCAGCAGCTTGGGGGCTAGCCGCACCGGGGAGCTGTTTTTT
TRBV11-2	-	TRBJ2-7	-	CASSLAGTYEQYF	TGTGCCAGCAGCTTAGCAGGAACCTACGAGCAGTACTTC
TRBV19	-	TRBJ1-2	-	CASSPRGGGYTF	TGTGCCAGTAGTCCCCGAGGAGGGGGCTACACCTTC
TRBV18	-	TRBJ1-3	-	CASSRSREAGNTIYF	TGTGCCAGCTCACGCTCCAGGGAAGCCGGAAACACCATATATTTT
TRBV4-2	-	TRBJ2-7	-	CASSQEGHSAPHEQYF	TGTGCCAGCAGCCAAGAAGGACACTCAGCTCCCCACGAGCAGTACTTC
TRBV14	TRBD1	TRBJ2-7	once	CASSSGTGGYYEQYF	TGTGCCAGCAGCTCCGGGACAGGAGGTTACTACGAGCAGTACTTC
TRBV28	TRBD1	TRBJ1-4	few	CASSYGQGGSNEKLFF	TGTGCCAGCAGTTACGGACAGGGAGGATCTAATGAAAAACTGTTTTTT
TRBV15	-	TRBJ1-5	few	CATSRGEGSNQPQHF	TGTGCCACCAGCAGAGGGGAGGGAAGCAATCAGCCCCAGCATTTT
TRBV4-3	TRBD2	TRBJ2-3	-	CASSEGGRGTDTQYF	TGCGCCAGCAGCGAGGGAGGGAGAGGAACAGATACGCAGTATTTT
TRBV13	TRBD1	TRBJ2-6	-	CASSLSPGQLPGANVLTF	TGTGCCAGCAGCTTAAGCCCGGGACAGTTACCTGGGGCCAACGTCCTGACTTTC
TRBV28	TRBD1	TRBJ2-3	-	CASSLGTGRDTQYF	TGTGCCAGCAGTTTAGGGACAGGGAGAGATACGCAGTATTTT
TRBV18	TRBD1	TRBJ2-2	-	CASSPGTGMNTGELFF	TGTGCCAGCTCACCCGGGACAGGGATGAACACCGGGGAGCTGTTTTTT
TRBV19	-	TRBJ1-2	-	CASSIHGSDYYGYTF	TGTGCCAGTAGTATCCACGGGTCCGACTACTATGGCTACACCTTC
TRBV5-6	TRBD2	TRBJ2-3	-	CASSLGELRLAGTDTQYF	TGTGCCAGCAGCTTGGGGGAGCTCAGACTAGCGGGCACAGATACGCAGTATTTT
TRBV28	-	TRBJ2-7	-	CASSLGHLYEQYF	TGTGCCAGCAGTTTGGGGCACCTCTACGAGCAGTACTTC
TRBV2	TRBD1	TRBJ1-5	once	CASTPDRGYNQPQHF	TGTGCCAGCACTCCGGACAGGGGGTACAATCAGCCCCAGCATTTT
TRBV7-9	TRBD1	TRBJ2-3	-	CASSLARTGGTDTQYF	TGTGCCAGCAGCTTAGCGCGAACAGGGGGCACAGATACGCAGTATTTT
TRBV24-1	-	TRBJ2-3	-	CATSDGSTDTQYF	TGTGCCACCAGTGACGGGTCCACAGATACGCAGTATTTT
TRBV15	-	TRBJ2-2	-	CATQPPRGGTGELFF	TGTGCCACCCAGCCCCCCAGGGGTGGGACCGGGGAGCTGTTTTTT